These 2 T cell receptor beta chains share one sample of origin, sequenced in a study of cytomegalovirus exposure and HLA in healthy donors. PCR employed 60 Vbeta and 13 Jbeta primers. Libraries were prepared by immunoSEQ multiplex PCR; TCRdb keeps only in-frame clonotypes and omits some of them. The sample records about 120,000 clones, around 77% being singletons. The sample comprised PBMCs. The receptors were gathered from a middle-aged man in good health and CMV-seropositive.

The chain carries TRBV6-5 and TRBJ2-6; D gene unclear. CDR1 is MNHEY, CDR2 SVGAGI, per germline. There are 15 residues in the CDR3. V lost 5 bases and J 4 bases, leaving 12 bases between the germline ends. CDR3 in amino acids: CASSGTAAGANVLTF. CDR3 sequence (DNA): TGTGCCAGCAGTGGCACGGCGGCCGGGGCCAACGTCCTGACTTTC.

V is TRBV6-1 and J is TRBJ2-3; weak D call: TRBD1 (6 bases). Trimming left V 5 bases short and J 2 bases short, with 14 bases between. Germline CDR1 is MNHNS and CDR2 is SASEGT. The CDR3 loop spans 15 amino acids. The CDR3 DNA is TGTGCCAGCAGTAAAAGGACAGCGTTCACAGATACGCAGTATTTT. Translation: CASSKRTAFTDTQYF.